This TCR beta chain came from a study of blood T cells in healthy people across ages. In its sample, this clonotype was seen many times. A second PCR, run for about 6 to 11 cycles, used a sample-barcoded 5' primer plus a J-beta primer mix. One entry per CDR3 protein, called by TCRdb with MiXCR from the 5' RACE reads. This repertoire shows about 640,000 distinct CDR3 sequences, 25% to 30% found once; its top ten account for about 15%. The V gene's germline CDR1 is DFQATT and CDR2 SNEGSKA (reference sequence). Trimming stripped 8 bases from V and 10 bases from J, with 29 bases between. The CDR3 sequence is 16 residues long.

This TCR came from a woman at least 80 years old in good health. The sequenced sample consisted of blood. V and J are TRBV20-1 and TRBJ1-4, with D tentatively TRBD1 (6 bases). The CDR3 loop is CSFVDQGSRPPGKLFF. Written as DNA, the CDR3 is TGCAGTTTCGTGGATCAGGGGTCTCGACCCCCTGGAAAACTGTTTTTT.